The 21 T cell receptor beta chains reported below all come from one sample, sequenced in a study of neoadjuvant nivolumab and ipilimumab in lung cancer. Some clones are missing from TCRdb's copy, which holds only in-frame ones; the method was immunoSEQ multiplex PCR. Of about 30,000 clones listed, roughly three quarters were seen once; the top ten hold 15% to 20%. Sequencing was performed on tumor tissue, taken after neoadjuvant nivolumab, alone or with ipilimumab, at or shortly before surgery. Source of these receptors: an adult with non-small cell lung cancer.

The chain recombines TRBV7-2 with TRBJ1-5; 8 bases fit TRBD1. This CDR3 has 15 amino acids. V lost 2 bases to trimming and J lost 6 bases; unmatched junction nucleotides: 6. Germline assignment: CDR1 SGHTA and CDR2 FQGNSA. CDR3 sequence: CASSLMDRDGQPQHF. The DNA of the CDR3 is TGTGCCAGCAGCTTAATGGACAGGGACGGTCAGCCCCAGCATTTT.

A few counts support this clone. V and J are TRBV9 and TRBJ2-5; 8 nucleotides agree with TRBD1. Germline V gene data show CDR1 as SGDLS and CDR2 as YYNGEE. V gave up 4 bases and J gave up 2 bases; unmatched junction bases: 7. The CDR3 sequence is 15 residues long. The CDR3: CASSYRGVGQETQYF. The CDR3 nucleotides are TGTGCCAGCAGCTACAGGGGGGTAGGGCAAGAGACCCAGTACTTC.

This chain joins TRBV15 and TRBJ2-2, with 7 bases lining up with TRBD1. The CDR3 runs 16 residues. V trimming: 0 bases; J trimming: 5 bases; junction bases outside the gene matches: 6. Germline-derived CDR1 and CDR2 are LNHNV and YYDKDF (reference sequence). In nucleotides, the CDR3 is TGTGCCACCAGCAGAGATGTAGGGGGCCAAACCGGGGAGCTGTTTTTT. Translating it yields CATSRDVGGQTGELFF. The entire variable domain, with the rest obtained from reference TRBV15 and TRBJ2-2, is as follows: DAMVIQNPRYQVTQFGKPVTLSCSQTLNHNVMYWYQQKSSQAPKLLFHYYDKDFNNEADTPDNFQSRRPNTSFCFLDIRSPGLGDTAMYLCATSRDVGGQTGELFFGEGSRLTVL.

This chain's CDR3 is CASSWGQGDTEAFF. The CDR3 coding sequence is TGTGCCAGCAGCTGGGGACAGGGGGACACTGAAGCTTTCTTT. This rearrangement joins TRBV5-4 to TRBJ1-1, with 11 bases fitting TRBD1. The V segment lost 3 bases and the J segment 3 bases; nucleotides outside the gene matches: 1. Germline V gene lookup returns CDR1 SGHNT and CDR2 YYREEE (reference sequence). This CDR3 spans 14 amino acids.

The V call is TRBV5-5, the J call TRBJ2-6, with D tentatively TRBD1 (6 bases). Trimming stripped 1 base from V and 1 base from J, with 6 bases between. There are 15 residues in the CDR3. Germline CDR1 is SGHKS and CDR2 is YYEKEE (reference sequence). The CDR3 here is CASSLQGSGANVLTF. DNA of the CDR3: TGTGCCAGCAGCTTGCAGGGGTCTGGGGCCAACGTCCTGACTTTC.

The chain employs TRBV11-2 and TRBJ1-6; TRBD1 might be the D (5 bases). This CDR3 spans 16 amino acids. Per the germline V gene, CDR1 is SGHAT and CDR2 is FQNNGV. The ends were cut back, 5 bases at V and 9 bases at J, with 20 bases in the middle. The CDR3 protein is CASSPGAGRSGSPLHF. The CDR3 nucleotides read TGTGCCAGCAGCCCTGGGGCGGGGAGATCGGGTTCACCCCTCCACTTT.

V gene TRBV5-1 combines with J gene TRBJ2-3, with 13 bases that match TRBD2. Per the germline V gene, CDR1 is SGHRS and CDR2 is YFSETQ. The CDR3 is 15 residues long. The V gene end was trimmed by 3 bases and the J gene end by 8 bases; junction bases not matched to a gene: 6. CDR3 residues: CASSWKRTSGGTQYF. For the CDR3, the DNA is TGCGCCAGCAGCTGGAAAAGGACTAGCGGGGGTACGCAGTATTTT. Variable domain in full (rest from reference TRBV5-1 and TRBJ2-3): KAGVTQTPRYLIKTRGQQVTLSCSPISGHRSVSWYQQTPGQGLQFLFEYFSETQRNKGNFPGRFSGRQFSNSRSEMNVSTLELGDSALYLCASSWKRTSGGTQYFGPGTRLTVL.

The CDR3 sequence: CASSPPGDYNSPLHF. CDR3 in DNA: TGTGCCAGCAGTCCTCCGGGGGACTATAATTCACCCCTCCACTTT. The rearrangement uses TRBV2 and TRBJ1-6; possible D gene TRBD1, 5 bases. The CDR3 is 15 amino acids. Germline assignment: CDR1 SNHLY and CDR2 FYNNEI. The V gene lost 5 bases and the J gene lost 3 bases, with 11 bases spanning the gap. The whole variable domain, filled in from reference TRBV2 and TRBJ1-6, reads EPEVTQTPSHQVTQMGQEVILRCVPISNHLYFYWYRQILGQKVEFLVSFYNNEISEKSEIFDDQFSVERPDGSNFTLKIRSTKLEDSAMYFCASSPPGDYNSPLHFGNGTRLTVT.

In its sample, this clone was seen a few times. V usage is TRBV19 and J usage is TRBJ1-1, with TRBD1 as a possible D gene (5 bases). V shed 9 bases and J shed 2 bases, with 13 bases lying between them. Germline V gene data show CDR1 as LNHDA and CDR2 as SQIVND (reference sequence). The length of the CDR3 is 13 residues. CDR3 DNA sequence: TGTGCCAGGGGGCCCGACTGTAACACTGAAGCTTTCTTT. It yields the protein CARGPDCNTEAFF.

The chain combines TRBV5-1 with TRBJ2-1, with 10 bases matching TRBD2. The CDR3 length is 14 residues. The V gene's germline CDR1 is SGHRS and CDR2 YFSETQ. V shed 0 bases, J shed 8 bases, and the junction held 2 bases outside the gene matches. For the CDR3, the DNA is TGCGCCAGCAGCTTGGAGCTAGCGGGGGATGAGCAGTTCTTC. Its protein is CASSLELAGDEQFF.

Here the CDR3 reads CASSLLGGTNYGYTF. The CDR3 nucleotides are TGTGCCAGCAGCCTCCTGGGGGGCACTAACTATGGCTACACCTTC. The J gene is TRBJ1-2, the V gene TRBV6-5; D might be TRBD1 (6 bases). The CDR3 runs to 15 residues. V was cut by 6 bases and J by 0 bases, with 14 bases left in between. Germline assignment: CDR1 MNHEY and CDR2 SVGAGI.

The chain recombines TRBV2 with TRBJ1-4; D is possibly TRBD1 (5 bases). This CDR3 comprises 13 residues. V shed 8 bases and J shed 5 bases, with 12 bases lying between them. Germline V gene lookup returns CDR1 SNHLY and CDR2 FYNNEI. The CDR3 is CASLRGGNEKLFF. CDR3 bases: TGTGCCAGCCTTCGCGGGGGGAATGAAAAACTGTTTTTT.

Comments on this clone: The missing conserved phenylalanine or tryptophan at the end of this CDR3 makes a read error likely. The rearrangement joins TRBV15 to TRBJ1-4; D remains ambiguous. Per germline, CDR1 LNHNV and CDR2 YYDKDF (reference sequence). The ends were cut back, 1 base at V and 13 bases at J, with 7 bases in the middle. CDR3 length: 11 residues. CDR3 region: CATSRGSGLFL. CDR3 DNA sequence: TGTGCCACCAGCAGAGGGTCAGGACTGTTTCTT.

J is TRBJ1-2 and V is TRBV11-2; no clear D. Looked up from germline, CDR1 is SGHAT and CDR2 is FQNNGV. The V end lost 0 bases, the J end lost 2 bases, and 10 bases lay between the germline ends. CDR3 length: 15 amino acids. The CDR3 DNA reads TGTGCCAGCAGCTTAGAGGGGTCCACGAACTATGGCTACACCTTC. Its translation is CASSLEGSTNYGYTF.

The V and J genes are TRBV27 and TRBJ1-2, with TRBD1 matching 8 bases. CDR1 and CDR2 (germline): MNHEY, SMNVEV (reference sequence). The CDR3 runs to 13 residues. The trim removed 6 bases at V and 5 bases at J, leaving 5 bases unmatched. The CDR3 coding sequence is TGTGCCAGCAGATCGACAGGGGTTTATGGCTACACCTTC. Protein sequence: CASRSTGVYGYTF.

The V call is TRBV5-1, the J call TRBJ1-2; D might be TRBD1 (5 bases). The CDR3 runs to 16 residues. Trimming removed 4 bases from V and 4 bases from J, with 20 bases in between. CDR1 and CDR2 from the germline V gene are SGHRS and YFSETQ. In nucleotides, the CDR3 is TGCGCCAGCAGCCCTGACGGGGCGCGACCCATCTATGGCTACACCTTC. Translation gives CASSPDGARPIYGYTF.

J is TRBJ2-7 and V is TRBV6-1; D ambiguous. The CDR3 has 13 amino acids. Germline CDR1 and CDR2: MNHNS and SASEGT. Trimming took off 4 bases at V and 2 bases at J, with 9 bases between the two ends. CDR3 residues: CASSVGTAYEQYF. The CDR3 nucleotides read TGTGCCAGCAGTGTCGGAACAGCCTACGAGCAGTACTTC.

In this sample, this clone turned up a few times. As DNA, the CDR3 is TGTGCCAGCAGGGCAGGGGGCTGGAGCTATGGCTACACCTTC. This gives the protein CASRAGGWSYGYTF. The chain has TRBV2 and TRBJ1-2; TRBD1 matches 8 bases. CDR1 and CDR2 from the germline V gene are SNHLY and FYNNEI. With V trimmed by 6 bases and J by 4 bases, 7 bases remained unmatched. The CDR3 totals 14 residues.

This chain links TRBV6-1 with TRBJ2-1; 7 nucleotides match TRBD1. CDR1 MNHNS and CDR2 SASEGT come from the germline V gene. The CDR3 runs 14 residues. Trimming at V came to 10 bases and at J to 8 bases, leaving 14 bases not matched to a gene. The CDR3: CATSTGRMGDEQFF. The CDR3 coding sequence is TGTGCCACTTCGACAGGGCGGATGGGGGATGAGCAGTTCTTC.

The chain is built from TRBV11-2 and TRBJ2-7, with D perhaps TRBD1 or TRBD2 (5 bases each). CDR3 length: 14 amino acids. V shed 8 bases and J shed 5 bases, with 19 bases lying between them. Germline values: CDR1 SGHAT, CDR2 FQNNGV. DNA of the CDR3: TGTGCCAGCGGATTCCGGGACGCGGTCGACGAGCAGTACTTC. Amino acids: CASGFRDAVDEQYF.

This clone is a singleton in its sample. The rearrangement uses TRBV28 and TRBJ1-3; D call uncertain. This CDR3 spans 15 amino acids. Germline values: CDR1 MDHEN, CDR2 SYDVKM. V was pared by 6 bases and J by 0 bases, with 12 bases between. Written as DNA, the CDR3 is TGTGCCAGCAGCGTCATGACGGGCTCTGGAAACACCATATATTTT. Its protein is CASSVMTGSGNTIYF.